The 7 T cell receptor beta chains listed next were all sequenced from one sample in a study of T cell responses to AZD1222 COVID-19 vaccine. Data came from immunoSEQ multiplex PCR; TCRdb stores just in-frame clones and leaves some out. Among 95,000 to 150,000 clones listed, about 90% were seen once. Sample: peripheral blood, taken on day 0 of AZD1222 vaccination. The receptor set was obtained from an adult in good health.

This chain uses TRBV7-8 with TRBJ1-2; 7 bases align to TRBD1. Losses at the gene ends were 5 bases for V and 4 bases for J; bases not matched to a gene: 13. The length of the CDR3 is 16 residues. The germline V gene encodes CDR1 SGHVS and CDR2 FQNEAQ. CDR3 protein: CASSPTLTGTAYGYTF. CDR3 in DNA: TGTGCCAGCAGCCCAACCCTAACCGGGACAGCCTATGGCTACACCTTC.

The rearrangement uses TRBV4-2 and TRBJ2-2; D possibly corresponds to TRBD1 (5 bases). V was pared by 6 bases and J by 1 base, with 9 bases between. Germline CDR1 LGHNA, CDR2 YNFKEQ. This CDR3 has 14 amino acids. The chain's CDR3 is CASRMQGNTGELFF. The CDR3 nucleotides read TGTGCCAGCAGGATGCAGGGGAACACCGGGGAGCTGTTTTTT.

The rearrangement uses TRBV2 and TRBJ2-6; no firm D call. The V and J ends lost 5 bases and 0 bases respectively, with 8 bases between them. CDR3 size: 15 residues. The germline V gene has CDR1 SNHLY and CDR2 FYNNEI. Written as DNA, the CDR3 is TGTGCCAGCAGTCCGGCTTCCTCTGGGGCCAACGTCCTGACTTTC. Translating it yields CASSPASSGANVLTF.

The chain employs TRBV6-5 and TRBJ1-5, with D perhaps matching TRBD1 (5 bases). The CDR3 runs 14 residues. Looked up from germline, CDR1 is MNHEY and CDR2 is SVGAGI. The germline V and J ends were trimmed by 2 bases and 7 bases, with 12 bases remaining between them. The CDR3 sequence: CASSYGQGAQPQHF. CDR3 coding DNA: TGTGCCAGCAGTTACGGTCAGGGAGCACAGCCCCAGCATTTT.

The rearrangement joins TRBV3-1 (or the pseudogene TRBV3-2) to TRBJ2-2; D is unclear. The CDR3 extends over 18 amino acids. V gave up 0 bases and J gave up 7 bases, with 21 bases separating them. Germline CDR1 and CDR2: LGHDT and YNNKEL (reference sequence). CDR3 bases: TGTGCCAGCAGCCAAGAAGCGTCTGACTTACCCTTGGACGGGGAGCTGTTTTTT. It encodes CASSQEASDLPLDGELFF.

In DNA form, the CDR3 reads TGTGCCAGCAGCCCCGGACTAGCGGGGGCCTACGAGCAGTACTTC. Protein product: CASSPGLAGAYEQYF. The rearrangement joins TRBV3-1 (or the pseudogene TRBV3-2) to TRBJ2-7; 13 bases are shared with TRBD2. The CDR3 spans 15 residues. V trimming: 4 bases; J trimming: 2 bases; junction bases outside the gene matches: 2. CDR1 is LGHDT and CDR2 is YNNKEL in the germline V gene (reference sequence).

In its sample, this clone was seen once. The chain links TRBV29-1 to TRBJ1-2; D gene ambiguous. Deletions cut 3 bases from V and 0 bases from J, with 11 bases between. The CDR3 has 14 amino acids. Looked up from germline, CDR1 is SQVTM and CDR2 is ANQGSEA. The CDR3 bases are TGCAGCGTTGAGGTGGGTTCCACTAACTATGGCTACACCTTC. The encoded protein is CSVEVGSTNYGYTF.